These 27 T cell receptor beta chains originate from one sample sequenced in a study of shared clonotypes between healthy human individuals. Profiling relied on immunoSEQ multiplex PCR, and the TCRdb table lists in-frame clones only, not all of them. The repertoire holds more than 2 million clones, about 94% seen once, with around 0.13% in the top ten. The sequencing sample was made of naive CD4+ T cells sorted from blood. This sample's subset: CD45RA+ positively selected. Every receptor here comes from a man between 18 and 29 years old in good health.

The V gene is TRBV5-1, the J gene TRBJ2-1, with 7 bases matching TRBD1. This CDR3 has 15 amino acids. Germline-derived CDR1 and CDR2 are SGHRS and YFSETQ. J lost 9 bases, V lost 3 bases, and 12 bases had no gene match. The CDR3 protein is CASSSIRQGEGEQFF. CDR3 nucleotides: TGCGCCAGCAGCTCAATACGGCAGGGGGAAGGTGAGCAGTTCTTC. Supplemented by reference TRBV5-1 and TRBJ2-1, the full variable domain reads KAGVTQTPRYLIKTRGQQVTLSCSPISGHRSVSWYQQTPGQGLQFLFEYFSETQRNKGNFPGRFSGRQFSNSRSEMNVSTLELGDSALYLCASSSIRQGEGEQFFGPGTRLTVL.

V gene TRBV6-6 combines with J gene TRBJ2-7, with unresolved D. The CDR3 is made up of 12 amino acids. Germline CDR1 reads MNHNY; CDR2 reads SVGAGI (reference sequence). The CDR3 coding sequence is TGTGGGTCGGCCCGAAAAGTCGAAGAGCAGTACTTC. Residues: CGSARKVEEQYF.

DNA of the CDR3: TGTGCCAGCAGCTTGAACATAGCGGGATTGTCCTACAATGAGCAGTTCTTC. The encoded protein is CASSLNIAGLSYNEQFF. This chain uses TRBV7-9 with TRBJ2-1, with 8 bases identical to TRBD2. The CDR3 has 17 amino acids. Unmatched junction bases numbered 8, after V lost 3 bases and J lost 1 base. Germline V gene data show CDR1 as SEHNR and CDR2 as FQNEAQ (reference sequence).

The chain links TRBV11-2 to TRBJ2-1; D tentatively reads TRBD1 or TRBD2 (5 bases each). CDR3 length equals 17 residues. The V gene's germline CDR1 is SGHAT and CDR2 FQNNGV. With 5 bases removed from V and 2 bases from J, the gap between germline ends came to 19 bases. In DNA form, the CDR3 reads TGTGCCAGCAGCCCCACTTTGGGGGAAAATCCCTACAATGAGCAGTTCTTC. It translates to CASSPTLGENPYNEQFF.

The chain carries TRBV15 and TRBJ2-7; 7 bases are shared with TRBD2. The V segment lost 0 bases and the J segment 2 bases; nucleotides outside the gene matches: 10. Germline V gene lookup returns CDR1 LNHNV and CDR2 YYDKDF (reference sequence). The CDR3 loop spans 17 amino acids. The CDR3 reads CATSRESRLAVPYEQYF. Here the CDR3 DNA reads TGTGCCACCAGCAGAGAATCTCGGCTAGCGGTACCCTACGAGCAGTACTTC.

The chain recombines TRBV29-1 with TRBJ2-3, with D possibly TRBD1 on 5 matching bases. Trimming took off 3 bases at V and 4 bases at J, with 11 bases between the two ends. CDR3 length: 13 residues. CDR1 and CDR2 from the germline V gene are SQVTM and ANQGSEA. As DNA, the CDR3 is TGCAGCGTTGATAGGGGATCCCCAGATACGCAGTATTTT. Translating gives CSVDRGSPDTQYF.

The genes are TRBV11-2 and TRBJ2-4; D is unresolved. The CDR3 runs 11 residues. The germline V gene has CDR1 SGHAT and CDR2 FQNNGV. V dropped 5 bases and J dropped 6 bases, with 5 bases sitting between them. This chain's CDR3 is CASSVRNIQYF. The DNA for the CDR3 is TGTGCCAGCAGCGTTAGAAACATTCAGTACTTC.

The gene calls are TRBV5-8 and TRBJ2-2; tentatively, D is TRBD1 (6 bases). Trimming cost V 4 bases and J 1 base, with 11 bases left between them. This CDR3 has 15 residues. Germline CDR1 is SGHTS and CDR2 is YDEGEE. The CDR3 is CASSRQQGNTGELFF. The CDR3 DNA reads TGTGCCAGCAGCCGACAACAGGGGAACACCGGGGAGCTGTTTTTT.

This chain uses TRBV7-9 with TRBJ1-3; no definite D call. The germline gives CDR1 SEHNR, CDR2 FQNEAQ (reference sequence). There are 16 residues in the CDR3. The ends were cut back, 5 bases at V and 0 bases at J, with 14 bases in the middle. The CDR3 protein is CASSPIGRSSGNTIYF. DNA for the CDR3: TGTGCCAGCAGCCCAATAGGACGCAGCTCTGGAAACACCATATATTTT.

This chain joins TRBV11-2 and TRBJ2-7, with D perhaps matching TRBD2 (5 bases). The CDR3 contains 15 residues. Trimming stripped 0 bases from V and 1 base from J, with 10 bases between. Germline CDR1 and CDR2: SGHAT and FQNNGV. For the CDR3, the DNA is TGTGCCAGCAGCTTAGATCGAGGGATATCCTACGAGCAGTACTTC. The encoded protein is CASSLDRGISYEQYF.

The chain uses TRBV25-1 and TRBJ1-2; maybe TRBD1 (6 bases). The germline V gene has CDR1 MGHDK and CDR2 SYGVNS. Trimming cost V 7 bases and J 7 bases, with 13 bases left between them. The CDR3 loop spans 12 amino acids. The CDR3 nucleotides are TGTGCCAGCACCGAGGGGGGGGTTGGCTACACCTTC. The encoded protein is CASTEGGVGYTF.

CDR3 in amino acids: CASSWDGYYEQYF. CDR3 sequence (DNA): TGCGCCAGCAGCTGGGACGGATACTACGAGCAGTACTTC. This chain uses TRBV5-1 with TRBJ2-7, with D tentatively TRBD1 or TRBD2 (5 bases each). V was cut by 3 bases and J by 3 bases, with 10 bases left in between. Germline values: CDR1 SGHRS, CDR2 YFSETQ. The CDR3 totals 13 residues.

CDR3 nucleotide sequence: TGTGCCATCAGTGGAGCGGGAGTAGATACGCAGTATTTT. Its protein is CAISGAGVDTQYF. This chain links TRBV10-3 with TRBJ2-3, with 8 bases aligning to TRBD2. CDR3 length: 13 amino acids. The V gene end was trimmed by 4 bases and the J gene end by 5 bases; junction bases not matched to a gene: 2. The germline CDR1 and CDR2 sequences are ENHRY and SYGVKD.

The rearrangement uses TRBV30 and TRBJ2-3, with D perhaps matching TRBD1 (6 bases). The CDR3 extends over 15 amino acids. Germline V lookup: CDR1 GTSNPN, CDR2 SVGIG (reference sequence). V lost 0 bases and J lost 5, with 15 bases in between. The CDR3, as DNA: TGTGCCTGGAGTGTACAGGGCACCGCGGGAGATACGCAGTATTTT. Its protein product is CAWSVQGTAGDTQYF.

This chain joins TRBV19 and TRBJ1-2, with a possible D match to TRBD1 (6 bases). With 2 bases removed from V and 3 bases from J, the gap between germline ends came to 16 bases. Germline V gene lookup returns CDR1 LNHDA and CDR2 SQIVND (reference sequence). This CDR3 comprises 16 residues. The DNA of the CDR3 is TGTGCCAGTAGTATAAATAGCCAGACAGGAGACTATGGCTACACCTTC. Translating gives CASSINSQTGDYGYTF.

This sequence joins TRBV6-5 and TRBJ1-1; TRBD1 might be the D (5 bases). The CDR3 totals 14 residues. Germline CDR1 MNHEY, CDR2 SVGAGI. V lost 5 bases to trimming and J lost 2 bases, with 12 bases between them. CDR3 coding DNA: TGTGCCAGCAGTCCCAGGGCTTTCAACACTGAAGCTTTCTTT. Amino acids: CASSPRAFNTEAFF.

The rearrangement joins TRBV7-2 to TRBJ2-7; D unresolved. CDR1 SGHTA and CDR2 FQGNSA come from the germline V gene. V lost 5 bases to trimming and J lost 4 bases, with 15 bases between them. The CDR3 is 14 amino acids. The CDR3 is CASSPESARYEQYF. The CDR3 DNA reads as TGTGCCAGCAGCCCCGAGTCCGCTCGGTACGAGCAGTACTTC.

This chain joins TRBV7-2 and TRBJ2-7; TRBD1 aligns across 7 bases. This CDR3 has 14 residues. Germline CDR1 SGHTA, CDR2 FQGNSA. Unmatched junction bases numbered 5, after V lost 4 bases and J lost 2 bases. In DNA form, the CDR3 reads TGTGCCAGCAGCTGGGACAGTTCGCCCTACGAGCAGTACTTC. Translating it yields CASSWDSSPYEQYF.

CDR3 coding DNA: TGCGCCAGCAGTGCGAGGGATCGGTACAATGAGCAGTTCTTC. Protein: CASSARDRYNEQFF. J is TRBJ2-1 and V is TRBV10-1, with D perhaps matching TRBD2 (5 bases). V lost 4 bases and J 4 bases, leaving 11 bases between the germline ends. Germline V gives CDR1 WNHNN, CDR2 SYGVQD (reference sequence). The CDR3 is made up of 14 amino acids.

This chain uses TRBV19 with TRBJ2-7; D remains unclear. Germline V gives CDR1 LNHDA, CDR2 SQIVND (reference sequence). V was shortened by 0 bases and J by 4 bases, with 16 bases between the two germline ends. CDR3 length equals 16 residues. CDR3 DNA: TGTGCCAGTAGTATAGATCCGACGGCTCCACGTTACGAGCAGTACTTC. As protein: CASSIDPTAPRYEQYF.

This chain links TRBV10-3 with TRBJ1-6; a possible D gene is TRBD1 (6 bases). V was pared by 10 bases and J by 10 bases, with 20 bases between. Germline CDR1 ENHRY, CDR2 SYGVKD. The CDR3 consists of 14 residues. CDR3 sequence: CATRRDIDGSPLHF. For the CDR3, the DNA is TGTGCCACGCGCCGGGACATAGACGGCTCACCCCTCCACTTT.

V and J are TRBV30 and TRBJ1-5; D call uncertain. CDR3 length: 14 amino acids. Germline V gene lookup returns CDR1 GTSNPN and CDR2 SVGIG (reference sequence). V was pared by 1 base and J by 4 bases, with 11 bases between. CDR3 coding DNA: TGTGCCTGGAGTGGTGGGGTTATGAATCAGCCCCAGCATTTT. This gives the protein CAWSGGVMNQPQHF.

A single count supports this clone. The rearrangement joins TRBV5-6 to TRBJ1-1; 10 bases are a match to TRBD1. The germline V gene encodes CDR1 SGHDT and CDR2 YYEEEE. This CDR3 contains 18 residues. The ends lost 4 bases at V and 0 bases at J; junction bases unmatched: 12. The CDR3 nucleotides read TGTGCCAGCAGCCGATCGACAGGGGGCGTCTTTATGAACACTGAAGCTTTCTTT. Its protein product is CASSRSTGGVFMNTEAFF. Complete variable domain (other parts from reference TRBV5-6 and TRBJ1-1): DAGVTQSPTHLIKTRGQQVTLRCSPKSGHDTVSWYQQALGQGPQFIFQYYEEEERQRGNFPDRFSGHQFPNYSSELNVNALLLGDSALYLCASSRSTGGVFMNTEAFFGQGTRLTVV.

J is TRBJ1-2 and V is TRBV11-2; D is unresolved. The CDR3 extends over 16 amino acids. The ends were cut back, 0 bases at V and 5 bases at J, with 16 bases in the middle. Germline V gives CDR1 SGHAT, CDR2 FQNNGV. CDR3 loop: CASSLDRIGFSYGYTF. The CDR3 DNA reads as TGTGCCAGCAGCTTAGATCGAATAGGGTTCTCGTATGGCTACACCTTC.

The rearrangement joins TRBV10-3 to TRBJ2-3; 11 nucleotides line up with TRBD2. V lost 6 bases to trimming and J lost 3 bases; unmatched junction nucleotides: 8. Germline loops: CDR1 ENHRY, CDR2 SYGVKD. The CDR3 is 16 amino acids. In DNA, the CDR3 is TGTGCCATCAGCGGGACTAGCGGACTAGGGACAGATACGCAGTATTTT. Translation gives CAISGTSGLGTDTQYF.

This clone has a single count. J is TRBJ2-3 and V is TRBV5-4, with 8 bases matching TRBD2. CDR1 SGHNT and CDR2 YYREEE come from the germline V gene (reference sequence). The CDR3 consists of 16 residues. V lost 0 bases to trimming and J lost 2 bases; unmatched junction nucleotides: 5. This chain's CDR3 is CASSLVLAGITDTQYF. The CDR3 DNA follows: TGTGCCAGCAGCTTGGTCTTAGCGGGGATCACAGATACGCAGTATTTT.

The V call is TRBV14, the J call TRBJ1-2; TRBD1 matches 11 bases. Looked up from germline, CDR1 is SGHDN and CDR2 is FVKESK. Losses at the gene ends were 6 bases for V and 8 bases for J; bases not matched to a gene: 8. This CDR3 comprises 14 residues. CDR3 amino acids: CASRRTGGSRGYTF. The DNA for the CDR3 is TGTGCCAGCAGGCGGACAGGGGGCTCCAGAGGCTACACCTTC.